Following are 28 T cell receptor beta chains from one sample sequenced in a study of CD8+ T cells in alopecia areata. Documented treatment: oral pan-JAK inhibitor, 5-10 mg twice daily. RNA was extracted and reverse transcribed into cDNA as the sequencing template. Measured with immunoSEQ multiplex PCR; TCRdb has only the in-frame clones, and not every one. This repertoire shows 150,000 to 200,000 clones, 55% to 75% found once; its top ten account for 0.7% to 1%. The source material was CD4+ T cells sorted from blood, sampled at week 4, from a patient treated with tofacitinib. The receptors here all came from a human donor with alopecia areata.

This clone was recorded a few times. The genes are TRBV6-5 and TRBJ1-5; no reliable D call. The CDR3 covers 12 residues. The germline V gene has CDR1 MNHEY and CDR2 SVGAGI. The ends were cut back, 9 bases at V and 5 bases at J, with 11 bases in the middle. CDR3 sequence (DNA): TGTGCCAGTAGGGCTCCAGATCAGCCCCAGCATTTT. It encodes CASRAPDQPQHF.

The count of this clone is one. For the CDR3, the DNA is TGCGCCAGCAGCAGCGGGGGAACGAACAATGAGCAGTTCTTC. Translating it yields CASSSGGTNNEQFF. This chain links TRBV5-1 with TRBJ2-1; 8 bases agree with TRBD2. The CDR3 is made up of 14 amino acids. Losses at the gene ends were 4 bases for V and 5 bases for J; bases not matched to a gene: 5. CDR1 is SGHRS, CDR2 YFSETQ, per germline.

This clone has at least ten counts. J is TRBJ1-1 and V is TRBV30; D possibly corresponds to TRBD1 (6 bases). There are 8 residues in the CDR3. The V gene's germline CDR1 is GTSNPN and CDR2 SVGIG (reference sequence). The V gene lost 8 bases and the J gene lost 12 bases, with 10 bases spanning the gap. CDR3 nucleotide sequence: TGTGCCGCGGGGGGGCCTTTCTTT. As protein: CAAGGPFF.

The sample holds a few counts of this clone. This chain links TRBV30 with TRBJ1-2, with D possibly being TRBD1 (6 bases). V was pared by 0 bases and J by 8 bases, with 16 bases between. The CDR3 totals 14 residues. Germline V gives CDR1 GTSNPN, CDR2 SVGIG (reference sequence). CDR3 residues: CAWSVLMGASGYTF. The DNA of the CDR3 is TGTGCCTGGAGTGTACTGATGGGGGCGAGCGGCTACACCTTC.

The gene calls are TRBV6-5 and TRBJ1-2; TRBD1 agrees at 8 bases. The CDR3 covers 15 residues. Germline loops: CDR1 MNHEY, CDR2 SVGAGI. With 4 bases clipped from V and 7 bases from J, the junction kept 11 bases outside the gene matches. CDR3 protein: CASSSIQGGSGGYTF. As DNA, the CDR3 is TGTGCCAGCAGTTCCATACAGGGGGGATCGGGTGGCTACACCTTC.

This chain uses TRBV9 with TRBJ1-5; D is unclear. The CDR3 consists of 15 residues. Trimming took off 0 bases at V and 3 bases at J, with 10 bases between the two ends. Germline assignment: CDR1 SGDLS and CDR2 YYNGEE. The CDR3 region is CASSVGARDNQPQHF. CDR3 DNA: TGTGCCAGCAGCGTAGGCGCCAGAGACAATCAGCCCCAGCATTTT.

The chain combines TRBV29-1 with TRBJ2-1; 8 bases are a match to TRBD1. Germline V gene lookup returns CDR1 SQVTM and CDR2 ANQGSEA. V dropped 0 bases and J dropped 7; count of bases not matched to a gene: 5. The CDR3 extends over 14 amino acids. The CDR3 DNA reads TGCAGCGTTGAAGAGCAGGGGGCGAATAATGAGCAGTTCTTC. Protein sequence: CSVEEQGANNEQFF.

This chain connects TRBV4-3 to TRBJ2-4; 9 bases align to TRBD1. The J segment lost 6 bases and the V segment lost 0 bases, leaving 3 bases of the junction unmatched. CDR1 is LGHNA, CDR2 YSLEER, per germline. The CDR3 extends over 15 amino acids. CDR3 amino acids: CASSQDWGQGNIQYF. The CDR3 DNA reads TGCGCCAGCAGCCAAGATTGGGGACAGGGAAACATTCAGTACTTC.

V and J are TRBV4-1 and TRBJ1-1; D gene ambiguous. The length of the CDR3 is 12 residues. V lost 2 bases, J lost 2 bases, and 3 bases lay in between. From germline, CDR1 is MGHRA and CDR2 YSYEKL. The CDR3 DNA follows: TGCGCCAGCAGCCAAACCAACACTGAAGCTTTCTTT. Encoded protein: CASSQTNTEAFF.

V and J are TRBV10-3 and TRBJ2-5; 7 bases are shared with TRBD2. This CDR3 contains 14 residues. Trimming took 6 bases from V and 7 from J; bases not matched to a gene: 11. CDR1 and CDR2 (germline): ENHRY, SYGVKD. The CDR3 DNA reads TGTGCCATCAGCGTAGCGGGCGACGGGGGGACCCAGTACTTC. This gives the protein CAISVAGDGGTQYF.

The CDR3 DNA is TGTGCCATCTCCCCCGGACTAGGCCACGAGCAGTACTTC. Its protein is CAISPGLGHEQYF. V is TRBV6-5 and J is TRBJ2-7; the match to TRBD2 covers 7 bases. Germline V CDR1 and CDR2: MNHEY, SVGAGI. After removal of 10 bases from V and 5 bases from J, the junction contained 11 bases not matched to a gene. CDR3 size: 13 residues.

The rearrangement joins TRBV6-1 to TRBJ2-7; 7 nucleotides agree with TRBD2. The CDR3 covers 13 residues. Germline trimming cut 7 bases from V and 3 bases from J; bases unmatched to any gene: 6. Germline CDR1 reads MNHNS; CDR2 reads SASEGT. CDR3 nucleotides: TGTGCCAGCACCCCTGGGGGGGGCTACGAGCAGTACTTC. As protein: CASTPGGGYEQYF.

The gene calls are TRBV5-4 and TRBJ1-5; D perhaps matches TRBD1 (6 bases). This CDR3 is 15 amino acids long. Trimming left V 4 bases short and J 5 bases short, with 16 bases between. CDR1 and CDR2 (germline): SGHNT, YYREEE (reference sequence). CDR3 nucleotides: TGTGCCAGCAGCCTGGGGGCGGGAGCGGATCAGCCCCAGCATTTT. It specifies CASSLGAGADQPQHF.

The chain carries TRBV29-1 and TRBJ2-2; 9 bases match TRBD1. The germline V gene encodes CDR1 SQVTM and CDR2 ANQGSEA. This CDR3 contains 14 residues. The trim removed 6 bases at V and 7 bases at J, leaving 9 bases unmatched. CDR3 amino acids: CSVGTGTAGGELFF. CDR3 nucleotide sequence: TGCAGCGTCGGGACAGGGACAGCTGGCGGGGAGCTGTTTTTT.

V gene TRBV30 combines with J gene TRBJ1-1; unclear D gene. V shed 4 bases and J shed 8 bases, with 11 bases lying between them. Germline lookup yields CDR1 GTSNPN and CDR2 SVGIG (reference sequence). There are 11 residues in the CDR3. The CDR3 reads CAWKREGEAFF. CDR3 DNA: TGTGCCTGGAAAAGGGAAGGGGAAGCTTTCTTT. Complete variable domain (other parts from reference TRBV30 and TRBJ1-1): SQTIHQWPATLVQPVGSPLSLECTVEGTSNPNLYWYRQAAGRGLQLLFYSVGIGQISSEVPQNLSASRPQDRQFILSSKKLLLSDSGFYLCAWKREGEAFFGQGTRLTVV.

In this sample, this clone turned up a few times. The V gene is TRBV29-1, the J gene TRBJ2-1; tentatively, D is TRBD1 or TRBD2 (5 bases each). The V gene lost 4 bases and the J gene lost 7 bases, with 20 bases spanning the gap. Germline values: CDR1 SQVTM, CDR2 ANQGSEA. CDR3 size: 15 residues. The CDR3 loop is CSVGLGSRGGNEQFF. The CDR3 bases are TGCAGCGTTGGATTGGGGAGTAGGGGCGGGAATGAGCAGTTCTTC.

This chain links TRBV30 with TRBJ1-2, with no clear D. The CDR3 totals 14 residues. V lost 2 bases to trimming and J lost 3 bases, with 13 bases between them. Germline V gene data show CDR1 as GTSNPN and CDR2 as SVGIG (reference sequence). The CDR3 DNA reads as TGTGCCTGGAGTAACCCCCCGGCGGACTATGGCTACACCTTC. It translates to CAWSNPPADYGYTF.

The rearrangement uses TRBV29-1 and TRBJ1-1, with 7 positions matching TRBD1. Germline V gives CDR1 SQVTM, CDR2 ANQGSEA. The ends lost 7 bases at V and 8 bases at J; junction bases unmatched: 10. This CDR3 spans 12 amino acids. The CDR3 spells CSAAGGTEEAFF. CDR3 in DNA: TGCAGCGCCGCAGGGGGGACAGAAGAAGCTTTCTTT.

The J gene is TRBJ2-7, the V gene TRBV29-1; possibly TRBD1 for D (5 bases). Germline-derived CDR1 and CDR2 are SQVTM and ANQGSEA. This CDR3 comprises 11 residues. Trimming removed 4 bases at V and 3 bases at J, with 7 bases between. CDR3 sequence: CSVVTGYEQYF. DNA for the CDR3: TGCAGCGTTGTAACAGGCTACGAGCAGTACTTC.

The chain has TRBV29-1 and TRBJ2-1; no firm D call. CDR1 and CDR2 (germline): SQVTM, ANQGSEA. CDR3 length: 14 residues. V lost 6 bases, J lost 2 bases, and 14 bases lay in between. The CDR3 sequence is CSVLGGGTYNEQFF. In DNA form, the CDR3 reads TGCAGCGTCCTGGGCGGCGGAACCTACAATGAGCAGTTCTTC.

The rearrangement uses TRBV29-1 and TRBJ2-5, with D perhaps TRBD2 (5 bases). Germline values: CDR1 SQVTM, CDR2 ANQGSEA. Trimming removed 6 bases at V and 1 base at J, with 9 bases between. The CDR3 length is 12 residues. The CDR3 DNA reads as TGCAGCGTGGGTGGACTCCAAGAGACCCAGTACTTC. Translated, it gives CSVGGLQETQYF. The variable domain in full, with the rest retrieved from reference TRBV29-1 and TRBJ2-5, is SAVISQKPSRDICQRGTSLTIQCQVDSQVTMMFWYRQQPGQSLTLIATANQGSEATYESGFVIDKFPISRPNLTFSTLTVSNMSPEDSSIYLCSVGGLQETQYFGPGTRLLVL.

This sequence joins TRBV30 and TRBJ1-1, with a weak D call TRBD1 (6 bases). The germline V gene has CDR1 GTSNPN and CDR2 SVGIG (reference sequence). This CDR3 is built from 14 residues. V dropped 0 bases and J dropped 4 bases, with 12 bases sitting between them. CDR3 in amino acids: CAWSVGLGGTEAFF. DNA of the CDR3: TGTGCCTGGAGTGTAGGGCTAGGGGGCACTGAAGCTTTCTTT.

This clone was observed a handful of times. The chain employs TRBV13 and TRBJ1-2; D gene ambiguous. The germline CDR1 and CDR2 sequences are PRHDT and FYEKMQ (reference sequence). V lost 5 bases and J 5 bases, leaving 18 bases between the germline ends. The CDR3 has 15 residues. CDR3 nucleotide sequence: TGTGCCAGCAGCCCCCAAGCCCGGGCTCAGTATGGCTACACCTTC. Residues: CASSPQARAQYGYTF.

This chain joins TRBV30 and TRBJ2-7; D is perhaps TRBD1 or TRBD2 (6 bases each). V gave up 8 bases and J gave up 6 bases, with 20 bases separating them. The CDR3 runs to 13 residues. Germline loops: CDR1 GTSNPN, CDR2 SVGIG (reference sequence). CDR3 sequence: CALKPGALSEQYF. The CDR3 coding sequence is TGTGCCCTAAAGCCGGGGGCGCTTAGCGAGCAGTACTTC.

This CDR3 reads CSVVIGGTRRETQYF. For the CDR3, the DNA is TGCAGCGTTGTAATAGGTGGGACCCGGAGGGAGACCCAGTACTTC. This rearrangement joins TRBV29-1 to TRBJ2-5, with D perhaps being TRBD1 or TRBD2 (5 bases each). The V end lost 4 bases, the J end lost 5 bases, and 20 bases lay between the germline ends. This CDR3 is built from 15 residues. Germline V gives CDR1 SQVTM, CDR2 ANQGSEA.

The rearrangement links TRBV12-5 to TRBJ1-2; D unclear. V was clipped by 2 bases and J by 3 bases, with 10 bases between them. CDR3 length: 14 amino acids. Germline lookup yields CDR1 LGHNT and CDR2 FRNRAP. CDR3 coding DNA: TGTGCTAGTGGTTTGAAGTCAAAGGACTATGGCTACACCTTC. It is translated as CASGLKSKDYGYTF.

The chain links TRBV5-6 to TRBJ1-2; D gene uncertain. Trimming removed 4 bases from V and 7 bases from J, with 11 bases in between. Germline V CDR1 and CDR2: SGHDT, YYEEEE. The CDR3 contains 12 residues. The CDR3 reads CASSPGPGGYTF. The CDR3 DNA reads as TGTGCCAGCAGCCCTGGACCGGGTGGCTACACCTTC.

The gene calls are TRBV11-2 and TRBJ2-1, with 8 bases lining up with TRBD2. Germline trimming cut 5 bases from V and 7 bases from J; bases unmatched to any gene: 7. Looked up from germline, CDR1 is SGHAT and CDR2 is FQNNGV. The CDR3 totals 14 residues. CDR3 amino acids: CASSKIAGGNEQFF. CDR3 DNA sequence: TGTGCCAGCAGCAAGATCGCGGGGGGAAATGAGCAGTTCTTC.